The 10 T cell receptor beta chains reported below all come from one sample, sequenced in a study of T cells in localized non-small cell lung cancer. Repertoires were generated with immunoSEQ multiplex PCR, while TCRdb's copy carries only in-frame clones and drops some. This sample has more than 100,000 clones, with around 90% found just once. The material sequenced was peripheral blood, taken before any cancer treatment. These TCRs come from a female donor over 55 with stage I lung adenocarcinoma.

The chain is built from TRBV29-1 and TRBJ2-5; a possible D gene is TRBD2 (5 bases). The V gene lost 7 bases and the J gene lost 5 bases, with 14 bases spanning the gap. CDR1 is SQVTM and CDR2 is ANQGSEA in the germline V gene. The CDR3 is 12 residues long. Here the CDR3 reads CSGGYEGETQYF. The CDR3 DNA is TGCAGCGGTGGGTATGAGGGTGAGACCCAGTACTTC.

J is TRBJ2-1 and V is TRBV7-2, with 7 bases aligning to TRBD1. Losses at the gene ends were 4 bases for V and 3 bases for J; bases not matched to a gene: 9. The CDR3 is 16 amino acids. Germline V gene sequence: CDR1 SGHTA, CDR2 FQGNSA. CDR3 residues: CASSSRHRGNYNEQFF. The DNA of the CDR3 is TGTGCCAGCAGCTCGCGCCACAGGGGTAACTACAATGAGCAGTTCTTC.

This sequence joins TRBV7-7 and TRBJ2-1, with D uncertain. V lost 5 bases and J 10 bases, leaving 15 bases between the germline ends. Germline-derived CDR1 and CDR2 are SSHAT and FNYEAQ (reference sequence). The CDR3 runs 13 residues. CDR3 in amino acids: CASSDRWVGEQFF. In nucleotides, the CDR3 is TGTGCCAGCAGCGACCGGTGGGTAGGAGAGCAGTTCTTC.

The CDR3 is CASRNSNQPQHF. In DNA form, the CDR3 reads TGTGCCAGCAGGAATAGCAATCAGCCCCAGCATTTT. The rearrangement uses TRBV28 and TRBJ1-5; D is unclear. The V and J ends lost 6 bases and 0 bases respectively, with 3 bases between them. CDR3 size: 12 residues. The germline CDR1 and CDR2 sequences are MDHEN and SYDVKM. The variable domain in full, completed from reference TRBV28 and TRBJ1-5, reads DVKVTQSSRYLVKRTGEKVFLECVQDMDHENMFWYRQDPGLGLRLIYFSYDVKMKEKGDIPEGYSVSREKKERFSLILESASTNQTSMYLCASRNSNQPQHFGDGTRLSIL.

The chain employs TRBV10-1 and TRBJ2-3, with 12 bases fitting TRBD2. The CDR3 contains 16 residues. With 5 bases clipped from V and 4 bases from J, the junction kept 7 bases outside the gene matches. The germline CDR1 and CDR2 sequences are WNHNN and SYGVQD (reference sequence). The CDR3 DNA reads TGCGCCAGCAGTAAGACTAGCGGGAGTGGCGCAGATACGCAGTATTTT. Protein sequence: CASSKTSGSGADTQYF.

V gene TRBV6-6 combines with J gene TRBJ2-1; TRBD2 matches 10 bases. The CDR3 is 15 residues long. V trimming: 2 bases; J trimming: 8 bases; junction bases outside the gene matches: 6. Germline CDR1 MNHNY, CDR2 SVGAGI (reference sequence). The CDR3 reads CASSYPGLAGDEQFF. Here the CDR3 DNA reads TGTGCCAGCAGTTACCCGGGGCTAGCGGGAGATGAGCAGTTCTTC.

The chain carries TRBV5-1 and TRBJ1-2, with unresolved D. The length of the CDR3 is 15 residues. The ends were cut back, 0 bases at V and 2 bases at J, with 11 bases in the middle. From germline, CDR1 is SGHRS and CDR2 YFSETQ. In nucleotides, the CDR3 is TGCGCCAGCAGCTTGGAAGGCGTCGACAACTATGGCTACACCTTC. Amino acids: CASSLEGVDNYGYTF. Supplemented by reference TRBV5-1 and TRBJ1-2, the full variable domain reads KAGVTQTPRYLIKTRGQQVTLSCSPISGHRSVSWYQQTPGQGLQFLFEYFSETQRNKGNFPGRFSGRQFSNSRSEMNVSTLELGDSALYLCASSLEGVDNYGYTFGSGTRLTVV.

This clone was observed once. The V and J genes are TRBV20-1 and TRBJ2-1; tentative D call: TRBD1 (7 bases). The CDR3 covers 10 residues. Germline V gene lookup returns CDR1 DFQATT and CDR2 SNEGSKA (reference sequence). The CDR3 DNA reads as TGCAGGACAGGGAGGAATGAGCAGTTCTTC. Protein product: CRTGRNEQFF.

In DNA form, the CDR3 reads TGTGCCAGCAGTGAAGAACGGCTAGCGGGAGTAGGGGAGCAGTTCTTC. Protein sequence: CASSEERLAGVGEQFF. The rearrangement joins TRBV2 to TRBJ2-1; 10 bases fit TRBD2. This CDR3 is built from 16 residues. CDR1 and CDR2 from the germline V gene are SNHLY and FYNNEI. Trimming took 1 base from V and 10 from J; bases not matched to a gene: 10. Together with reference TRBV2 and TRBJ2-1, the CDR3 gives the full variable domain: EPEVTQTPSHQVTQMGQEVILRCVPISNHLYFYWYRQILGQKVEFLVSFYNNEISEKSEIFDDQFSVERPDGSNFTLKIRSTKLEDSAMYFCASSEERLAGVGEQFFGPGTRLTVL.

The chain carries TRBV5-1 and TRBJ2-5, with 13 bases fitting TRBD2. Germline-derived CDR1 and CDR2 are SGHRS and YFSETQ. The CDR3 extends over 18 amino acids. After removal of 1 base from V and 2 bases from J, the junction contained 8 bases not matched to a gene. The CDR3, as DNA: TGCGCCAGCAGCTTGTTAGGGACTAGCGGGGCCCTGCAAGAGACCCAGTACTTC. Its protein product is CASSLLGTSGALQETQYF.